This T cell receptor (beta chain) came from a study of early T cells in non-severe SARS-CoV-2 infection. The ends were cut back, 2 bases at V and 5 bases at J, with 6 bases in the middle. CDR1 MGHRA and CDR2 YSYEKL come from the germline V gene. CDR3 length: 12 amino acids. TCRdb fed the 5' RACE reads into MiXCR, producing one record per CDR3 protein. The data contain roughly 69,000 distinct CDR3 sequences, about 9% of them singletons. Sequencing was performed on whole blood. This clonotype originated in an adult who was a healthcare worker with PCR-confirmed SARS-CoV-2 infection or an uninfected control (not recorded which). The chain has TRBV4-1 and TRBJ1-1; D not resolved. For the CDR3, the DNA is TGCGCCAGCAGCCAAATGGGGACTGAAGCTTTCTTT. Translated, it gives CASSQMGTEAFF.